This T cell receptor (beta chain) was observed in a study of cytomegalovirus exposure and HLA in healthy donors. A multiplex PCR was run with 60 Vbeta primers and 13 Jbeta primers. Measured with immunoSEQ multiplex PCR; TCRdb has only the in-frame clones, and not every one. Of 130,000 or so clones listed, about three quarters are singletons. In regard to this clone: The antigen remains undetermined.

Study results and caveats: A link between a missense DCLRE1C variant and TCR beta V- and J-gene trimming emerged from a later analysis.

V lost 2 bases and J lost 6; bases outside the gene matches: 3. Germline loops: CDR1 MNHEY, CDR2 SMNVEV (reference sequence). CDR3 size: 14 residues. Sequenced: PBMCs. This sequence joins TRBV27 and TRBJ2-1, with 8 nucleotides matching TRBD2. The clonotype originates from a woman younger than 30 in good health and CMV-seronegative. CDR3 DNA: TGTGCCAGCAGTTTACTAGCGGGCCCCAATGAGCAGTTCTTC. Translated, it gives CASSLLAGPNEQFF.